Included here is one T cell receptor beta chain sequence, with context. Its antigen is unknown. These data are taken from a study of vaccination effects on CD4 cells after COVID-19. With the ViraFEST assay, the study expanded antigen-specific CD4+ T cells using viral peptide pools, then sequenced them. Scientists isolated CD4+ T cells after a roughly 10-day culture period ended. In the vaccine recipients, nucleocapsid antibodies were negative and there was no prior SARS-CoV-2 infection. PBMC were cultured at under 2.5 million per well with around 9.2 IU/ml IL-2 and 9 to 10 ug/ml peptides. The germline V gene encodes CDR1 SGHDT and CDR2 YYEEEE. V shed 4 bases, J shed 7 bases, and the junction held 6 bases outside the gene matches. This CDR3 is 14 amino acids long. The data were produced by immunoSEQ multiplex PCR, yet TCRdb's version contains in-frame clones alone and is incomplete. Found here are 20,000 to 25,000 clones, 68% of them singletons; the top ten hold roughly 11%.

The receptor was derived from a human donor who received a COVID-19 vaccine. The specimen was CD4+ T cells from PBMCs cultured with HCoV-NL63 spike peptides, collected before COVID-19 vaccination. The gene calls are TRBV5-6 and TRBJ1-4; 8 bases agree with TRBD1. The CDR3 sequence is CASSVQGAGEKLFF. For the CDR3, the DNA is TGTGCCAGCAGCGTCCAGGGGGCCGGTGAAAAACTGTTTTTT.